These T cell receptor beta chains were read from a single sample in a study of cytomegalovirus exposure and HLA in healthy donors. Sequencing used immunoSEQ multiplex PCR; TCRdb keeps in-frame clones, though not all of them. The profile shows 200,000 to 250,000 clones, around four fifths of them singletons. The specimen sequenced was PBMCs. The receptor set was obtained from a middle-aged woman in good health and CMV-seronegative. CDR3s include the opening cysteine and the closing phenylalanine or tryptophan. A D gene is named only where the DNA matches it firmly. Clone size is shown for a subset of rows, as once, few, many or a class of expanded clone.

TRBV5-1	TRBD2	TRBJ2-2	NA	TGCGCCAGCAGCTTGGCCACTAGCGGGGACATCGGGGAGCTGTTTTTT	CASSLATSGDIGELFF
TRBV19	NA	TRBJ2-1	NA	TGTGCCAGTAGTGCGGGGTTCTACAATGAGCAGTTCTTC	CASSAGFYNEQFF
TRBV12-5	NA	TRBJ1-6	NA	TGTGCTAGTGGACCCGACGGGACACCTAATTCACCCCTCCACTTT	CASGPDGTPNSPLHF
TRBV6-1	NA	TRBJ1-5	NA	TGTGCCAGCAGACACAATAATCAGCCCCAGCATTTT	CASRHNNQPQHF
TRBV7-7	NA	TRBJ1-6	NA	TGTGCTAGCAGCGACGGGGTTAATTCACCCCTCCACTTT	CASSDGVNSPLHF
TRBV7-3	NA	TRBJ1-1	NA	TGTGCCAGCAGCTTAGGGCCCCACGGCACGGATACAGCTTTCTTT	CASSLGPHGTDTAFF
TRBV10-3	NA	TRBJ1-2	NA	TGTGCCATCAGTGGGCTGGGTGGCCAGGGAGGCTACACCTTC	CAISGLGGQGGYTF
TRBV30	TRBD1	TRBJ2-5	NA	TGTGCCTGGAGTAAGACAGGGGGCTCCCAGGAGACCCAGTACTTC	CAWSKTGGSQETQYF
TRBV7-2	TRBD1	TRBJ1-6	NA	TGTGCCAGCAGCCCGGGTGGACAGGTTAATTCACCCCTCCACTTT	CASSPGGQVNSPLHF
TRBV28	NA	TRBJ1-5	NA	TGTGCCAGCAGTCGAAGGGGAGGGAGTAGCAATCAGCCCCAGCATTTT	CASSRRGGSSNQPQHF
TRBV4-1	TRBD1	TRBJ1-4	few	TGCGCCAGCAGCCAAGAGTTCCCACAGGGGGCTAATGAAAAACTGTTTTTT	CASSQEFPQGANEKLFF
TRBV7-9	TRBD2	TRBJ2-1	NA	TGTGCCAGCAGATTGACTAGCCGGGATGAGCAGTTCTTC	CASRLTSRDEQFF
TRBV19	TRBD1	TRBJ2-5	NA	TGTGCCAGTAGTGAAGGGGGCTGGGAGACCCAGTACTTC	CASSEGGWETQYF
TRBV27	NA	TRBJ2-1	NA	TGTGCCAGCAGTTTATCAGGGGAACATTACAATGAGCAGTTCTTC	CASSLSGEHYNEQFF
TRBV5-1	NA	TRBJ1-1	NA	TGCGCCAGCAGCTTGGTCGGGGAAAGGCCGGCTTTCTTT	CASSLVGERPAFF
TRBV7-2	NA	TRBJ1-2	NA	TGTGCCAGCAGCACAACCGGGGGGTACTATGGCTACACCTTC	CASSTTGGYYGYTF
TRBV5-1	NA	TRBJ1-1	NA	TGCGCCAGCAGCTTCAGGGGCGGCACTGAAGCTTTCTTT	CASSFRGGTEAFF
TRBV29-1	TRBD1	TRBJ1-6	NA	TGCAGCGCCCAACAGGGGGCAGGATCACCCCTCCACTTT	CSAQQGAGSPLHF
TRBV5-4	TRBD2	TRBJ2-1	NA	TGTGCCAGCGGTGGGACTAGCGGGGGGGTCTATGAGCAGTTCTTC	CASGGTSGGVYEQFF
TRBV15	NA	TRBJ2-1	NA	TGTGCCACCAGCACCGGCCAAAAAGGATCAGGGGATGAGCAGTTCTTC	CATSTGQKGSGDEQFF
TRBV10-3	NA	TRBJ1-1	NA	TGTGCCATCAGGCAGGGATTTGACACTGAAGCTTTCTTT	CAIRQGFDTEAFF
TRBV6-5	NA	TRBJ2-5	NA	TGTGCCAGCAGTTACTCCACAGGCGCACAAGAGACCCAGTACTTC	CASSYSTGAQETQYF
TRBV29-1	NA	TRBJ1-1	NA	TGCAGCGTATTCCCAGTGAGACCCTCCGGACTTTTGCTGACCACTGAAGCTTTCTTT	CSVFPVRPSGLLLTTEAFF
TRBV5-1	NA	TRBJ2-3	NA	TGCGCCAGCAGCTTGGCCGTCCGGAGGGCAGATACGCAGTATTTT	CASSLAVRRADTQYF
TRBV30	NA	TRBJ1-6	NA	TGTGCCTGGAACCCGTCGGAGGGGTGGTCACCCCTCCACTTT	CAWNPSEGWSPLHF
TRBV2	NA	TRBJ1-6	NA	TGTGCCAGCAGTCTAAGACAGTCGGGCTCCTATAATTCACCCCTCCACTTT	CASSLRQSGSYNSPLHF
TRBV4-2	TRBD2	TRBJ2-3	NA	TGTGCCAGCAGAGAAAGGACTAGCTTAGCAGATACGCAGTATTTT	CASRERTSLADTQYF
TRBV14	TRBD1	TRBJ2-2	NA	TGTGCCAGCAGCCAAGTTACTTCGACAGGGGACCGGCGCGGGGAGCTGTTTTTT	CASSQVTSTGDRRGELFF
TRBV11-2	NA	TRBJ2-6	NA	TGTGCCAGCAGCTTCACTAGGGCCTCTGGGGCCAACGTCCTGACTTTC	CASSFTRASGANVLTF
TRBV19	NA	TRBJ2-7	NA	TGTGCCAGTAGGGCAGGGACTTACCTAGGGGAGCAGTACTTC	CASRAGTYLGEQYF
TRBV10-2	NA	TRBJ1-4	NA	TGCGCCAGCTCTCAGGAAATCCTTACTAATGAAAAACTGTTTTTT	CASSQEILTNEKLFF
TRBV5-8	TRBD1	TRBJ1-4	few	TGTGCCAGTTATTTTGGACAGGGGGCTGAAAAACTGTTTTTT	CASYFGQGAEKLFF
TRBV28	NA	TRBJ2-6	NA	TGTGCCAGCAGTTTAAGGCCGGGAGCTGGGGCCAACGTCCTGACTTTC	CASSLRPGAGANVLTF